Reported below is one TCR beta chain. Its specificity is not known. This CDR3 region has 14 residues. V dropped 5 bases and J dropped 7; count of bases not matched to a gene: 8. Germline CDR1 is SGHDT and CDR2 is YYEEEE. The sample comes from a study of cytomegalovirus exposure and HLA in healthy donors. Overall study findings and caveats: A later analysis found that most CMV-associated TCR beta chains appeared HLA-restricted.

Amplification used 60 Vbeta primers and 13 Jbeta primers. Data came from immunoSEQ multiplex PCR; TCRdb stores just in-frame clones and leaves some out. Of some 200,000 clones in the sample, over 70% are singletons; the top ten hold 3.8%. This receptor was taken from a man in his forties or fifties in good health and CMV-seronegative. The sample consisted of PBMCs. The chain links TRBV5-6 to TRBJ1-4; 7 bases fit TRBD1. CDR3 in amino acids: CASRAAGGTEKLFF. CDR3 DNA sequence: TGTGCCAGCAGGGCGGCAGGGGGAACTGAAAAACTGTTTTTT.